This T cell receptor (beta chain) was sequenced for a study of T cells in Graves' hyperthyroidism and ophthalmopathy. Notes on the study in general: Separating ophthalmopathy from stable hyperthyroidism was achieved by a 13 V-J model. Blood shared most expanded thyroid clonotypes above 0.001.

This clonotype was seen a few times. Its specificity is not known. The CDR3 consists of 15 residues. Trimming took 4 bases from V and 1 from J, leaving 14 bases between them. Germline CDR1 and CDR2: GTSNPN and SVGIG (reference sequence). The CDR3 regions of TCR beta were amplified from RNA transcripts. TCR CDR3 underwent first-round RT-PCR with the HTBI primer set. Via MiXCR, TCRdb re-called the multiplex PCR reads, giving one row per CDR3 protein. Among a few hundred thousand distinct CDR3 sequences listed, just under 15% were seen once. Uncontrolled infection, other autoimmune disease, pregnancy or lactation excluded patients. The diagnostic basis comprised clinical symptoms, serum thyroxine and TRAb, thyroid ultrasound and orbital computed tomography.

The sample was blood. This receptor was obtained from a woman in her 30s with Graves' hyperthyroidism. This chain joins TRBV30 and TRBJ1-3; D perhaps matches TRBD1 (5 bases). The CDR3 sequence is CAWNEGRESGNTIYF. For the CDR3, the DNA is TGTGCCTGGAACGAGGGCAGGGAATCTGGAAACACCATATATTTT.